This entry is about one T cell receptor beta chain. The repertoire was sequenced with immunoSEQ multiplex PCR; TCRdb's copy has only in-frame clones and lacks some. The data contain 210,000 or so clones, less than 85% of them singletons. The sample originates from a study of blood T cell repertoires in COVID-19. The receptor was derived from a woman of 80 years or more with COVID-19, enrolled during active disease. Sequenced input: peripheral blood.

The CDR3 DNA sequence: TGCGCCAGCAGCTTGGGGGCCAGCGGGCCCTACAATGAGCAGTTCTTC. Translating it yields CASSLGASGPYNEQFF. The chain has TRBV5-1 and TRBJ2-1; maybe TRBD2 (6 bases). Germline CDR1 and CDR2: SGHRS and YFSETQ. Trimming took off 0 bases at V and 2 bases at J, with 12 bases between the two ends. The CDR3 extends over 16 amino acids.